The entry that follows covers one T cell receptor (beta chain) sequence. Original data processing: Reference gene primer amplification in the assay estimated nucleated cell counts. The protocol was immunoSEQ multiplex PCR, while the TCRdb copy is restricted to in-frame clones and leaves out a portion. The V and J calls and clone size come from that table; D and trimming were worked out from the DNA. The sample records 280,000 or so clones, approximately 85% being singletons. This entry belongs to a study of blood T cell repertoires in COVID-19. Overall study: COVID-19 samples, acute and convalescent, were from the United States, Italy and Spain.

Recovered Cohort 3 donors showed two negative PCRs, clearance, or symptom resolution. Per the germline V gene, CDR1 is SGHKS and CDR2 is YYEKEE (reference sequence). Trimming shortened V by 0 bases and J by 12 bases, and 18 bases separated the two germline ends. The CDR3 loop spans 14 amino acids. This sequence was found in a man aged 25 to 45 who had recovered from COVID-19. The gene calls are TRBV5-5 and TRBJ1-2; D ambiguous. Sequencing used PBMCs or T cells enriched from blood (not recorded which). The CDR3 sequence: CASSLDRLFERDTF. The CDR3, as DNA: TGTGCCAGCAGCTTGGACAGACTATTCGAACGGGACACCTTC. Full variable domain (remainder filled in from reference TRBV5-5 and TRBJ1-2): DAGVTQSPTHLIKTRGQQVTLRCSPISGHKSVSWYQQVLGQGPQFIFQYYEKEERGRGNFPDRFSARQFPNYSSELNVNALLLGDSALYLCASSLDRLFERDTFGSGTRLTVV.